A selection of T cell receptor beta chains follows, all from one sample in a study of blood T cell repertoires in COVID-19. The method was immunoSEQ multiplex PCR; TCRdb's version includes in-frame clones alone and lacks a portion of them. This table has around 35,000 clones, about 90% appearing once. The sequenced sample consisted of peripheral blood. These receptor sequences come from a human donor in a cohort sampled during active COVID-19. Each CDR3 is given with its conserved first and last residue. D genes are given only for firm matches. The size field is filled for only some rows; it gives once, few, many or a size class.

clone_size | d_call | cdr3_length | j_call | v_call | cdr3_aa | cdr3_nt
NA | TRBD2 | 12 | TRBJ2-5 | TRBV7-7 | CASGADQETQYF | TGTGCTAGCGGGGCGGATCAAGAGACCCAGTACTTC
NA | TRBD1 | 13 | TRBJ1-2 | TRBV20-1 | CSASAGTVYGYTF | TGCAGTGCTAGTGCCGGGACAGTTTATGGCTACACCTTC
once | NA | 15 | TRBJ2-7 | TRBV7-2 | CASSTPTTGLGEQYF | TGTGCCAGCAGCACGCCGACAACAGGGCTGGGAGAGCAGTACTTC
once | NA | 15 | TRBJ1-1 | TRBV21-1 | CASSSPGDRVIEAFF | TGTGCCAGCAGCAGCCCCGGGGACAGGGTCATTGAAGCTTTCTTT
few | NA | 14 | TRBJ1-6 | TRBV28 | CASGTADVDSPLHF | TGTGCCAGCGGCACAGCTGACGTGGATTCACCCCTCCACTTT
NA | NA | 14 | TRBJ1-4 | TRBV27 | CASSLQGTHEKLFF | TGTGCCAGCAGTTTACAGGGAACGCATGAAAAACTGTTTTTT
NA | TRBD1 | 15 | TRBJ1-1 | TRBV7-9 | CAGSAPTQGTTEAFF | TGTGCCGGGTCCGCCCCCACACAGGGGACCACTGAAGCTTTCTTT
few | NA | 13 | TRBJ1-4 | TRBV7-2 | CASSLWAGEKLFF | TGTGCCAGCAGCTTATGGGCTGGAGAAAAACTGTTTTTT
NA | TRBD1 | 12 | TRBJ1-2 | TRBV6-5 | CASRGQGGGYTF | TGTGCCAGCAGGGGACAGGGGGGTGGCTACACCTTC
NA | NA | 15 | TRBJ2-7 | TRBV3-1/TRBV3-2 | CASSPLGTGPYEQYF | TGTGCCAGCAGCCCCCTGGGAACAGGCCCCTACGAGCAGTACTTC
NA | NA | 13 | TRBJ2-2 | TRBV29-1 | CSVEATNTGELFF | TGCAGCGTTGAGGCAACGAACACCGGGGAGCTGTTTTTT
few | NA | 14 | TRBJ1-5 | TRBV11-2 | CASRGHLGGQPQHF | TGTGCCAGCAGGGGACACTTAGGGGGTCAGCCCCAGCATTTT
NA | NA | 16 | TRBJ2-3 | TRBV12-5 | CASGSRSGGSVDTQYF | TGTGCTAGTGGTTCCCGGTCAGGGGGGTCCGTCGATACGCAGTATTTT
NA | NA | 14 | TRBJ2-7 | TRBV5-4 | CASSLGGTTYEQYF | TGTGCCAGCAGCCTAGGAGGTACTACCTACGAGCAGTACTTC
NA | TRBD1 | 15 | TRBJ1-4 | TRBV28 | CASRASGTGGEKLFF | TGTGCCAGCAGGGCTTCCGGGACAGGGGGTGAAAAACTGTTTTTT
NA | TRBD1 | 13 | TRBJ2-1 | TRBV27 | CASSSLQGNEQFF | TGTGCCAGCAGTTCACTACAGGGGAATGAGCAGTTCTTC
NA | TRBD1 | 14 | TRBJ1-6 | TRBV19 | CASSLTGGDSPLHF | TGTGCCAGTAGTCTAACAGGGGGCGATTCACCCCTCCACTTT
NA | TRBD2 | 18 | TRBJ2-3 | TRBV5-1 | CASSYRTSGGAIPDTQYF | TGCGCCAGCAGCTATCGGACTAGCGGGGGGGCAATTCCAGATACGCAGTATTTT
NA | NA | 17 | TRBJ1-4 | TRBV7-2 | CASSSTGFAATNEKLFF | TGTGCCAGCAGCTCAACAGGGTTTGCTGCAACTAATGAAAAACTGTTTTTT
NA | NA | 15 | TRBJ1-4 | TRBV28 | CASSLSGEGNEKLFF | TGTGCCAGCAGTTTGTCAGGGGAAGGTAATGAAAAACTGTTTTTT
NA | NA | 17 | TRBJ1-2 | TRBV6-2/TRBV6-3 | CASSYQDSQARVYGYTF | TGTGCCAGCAGTTACCAGGACAGCCAAGCCCGGGTGTATGGCTACACCTTC
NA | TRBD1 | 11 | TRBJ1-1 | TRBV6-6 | CASSGQGRTFF | TGTGCCAGCAGTGGACAGGGTCGAACTTTCTTT
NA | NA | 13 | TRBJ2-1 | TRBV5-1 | CASSGGPAAEQFF | TGCGCCAGCAGCGGAGGGCCCGCGGCTGAGCAGTTCTTC
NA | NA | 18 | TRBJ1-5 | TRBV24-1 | CATSDLVGKEGGNQPQHF | TGTGCCACCAGTGATTTGGTGGGGAAGGAGGGAGGCAATCAGCCCCAGCATTTT
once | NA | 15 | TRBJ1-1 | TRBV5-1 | CASSSAATGNTEAFF | TGCGCCAGCAGCTCGGCCGCGACAGGGAACACTGAAGCTTTCTTT
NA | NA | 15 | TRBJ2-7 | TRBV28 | CASSGSLQGRYEQYF | TGTGCCAGCAGTGGAAGTCTACAGGGCCGGTACGAGCAGTACTTC
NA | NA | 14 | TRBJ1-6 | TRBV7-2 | CASSLSGVTSPLHF | TGTGCCAGCAGCTTATCGGGGGTGACTTCACCCCTCCACTTT
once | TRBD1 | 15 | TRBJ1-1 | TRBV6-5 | CASSSGTGMYTEAFF | TGTGCCAGCAGTTCTGGGACAGGTATGTACACTGAAGCTTTCTTT
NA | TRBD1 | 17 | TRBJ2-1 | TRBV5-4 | CASSLVVSGGSYNEQFF | TGTGCCAGCAGCTTAGTTGTATCAGGGGGCTCCTACAATGAGCAGTTCTTC
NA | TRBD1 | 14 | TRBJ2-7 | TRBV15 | CATRPTGESYEQYF | TGTGCCACCAGACCCACAGGGGAATCCTACGAGCAGTACTTC
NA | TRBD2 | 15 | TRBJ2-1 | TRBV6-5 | CASSPGLAGYIEQFF | TGTGCCAGCAGCCCGGGACTAGCTGGGTACATTGAGCAGTTCTTC
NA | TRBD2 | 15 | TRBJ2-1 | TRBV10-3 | CAIHPGLAASNEQFF | TGTGCCATCCACCCTGGGCTAGCGGCAAGTAATGAGCAGTTCTTC
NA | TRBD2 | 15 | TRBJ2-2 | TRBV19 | CASSVTSVATGELFF | TGTGCCAGTAGTGTGACTAGCGTGGCAACCGGGGAGCTGTTTTTT
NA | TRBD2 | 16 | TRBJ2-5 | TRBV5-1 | CASSFSAQGGQETQYF | TGCGCCAGCAGCTTTAGTGCGCAGGGAGGGCAAGAGACCCAGTACTTC
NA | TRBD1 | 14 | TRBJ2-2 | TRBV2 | CATRTGANTGELFF | TGTGCCACAAGAACAGGGGCGAACACCGGGGAGCTGTTTTTT
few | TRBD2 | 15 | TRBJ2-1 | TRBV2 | CASSESGLADNEQFF | TGTGCCAGCAGTGAATCGGGACTAGCGGACAATGAGCAGTTCTTC
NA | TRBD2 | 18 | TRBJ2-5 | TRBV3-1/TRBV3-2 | CASSTGTSGGDQEETQYF | TGTGCCAGCAGCACAGGGACTAGCGGGGGTGATCAAGAAGAGACCCAGTACTTC
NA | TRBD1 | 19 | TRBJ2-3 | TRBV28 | CASSLDNSKTGGHTDTQYF | TGTGCCAGCAGTTTAGACAACAGTAAGACAGGGGGCCACACAGATACGCAGTATTTT
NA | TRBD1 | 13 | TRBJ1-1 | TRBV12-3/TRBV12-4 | CASSLQGETEAFF | TGTGCCAGCAGTTTACAGGGGGAAACTGAAGCTTTCTTT
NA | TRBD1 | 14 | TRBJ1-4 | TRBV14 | CASSPDRGVEKLFF | TGTGCCAGCAGCCCTGACAGGGGGGTCGAAAAACTGTTTTTT